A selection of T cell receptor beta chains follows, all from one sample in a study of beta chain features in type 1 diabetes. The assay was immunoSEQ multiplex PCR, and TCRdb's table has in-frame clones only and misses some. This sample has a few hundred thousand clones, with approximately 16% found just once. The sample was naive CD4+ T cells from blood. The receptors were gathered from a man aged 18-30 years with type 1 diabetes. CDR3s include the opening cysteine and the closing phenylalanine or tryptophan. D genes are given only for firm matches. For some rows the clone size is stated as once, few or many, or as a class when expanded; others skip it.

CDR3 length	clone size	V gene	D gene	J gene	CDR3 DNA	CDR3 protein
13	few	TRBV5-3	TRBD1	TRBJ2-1	TGCGAGAACGATGGGGACAGGAACAATGAGCAGTTCTTC	CENDGDRNNEQFF
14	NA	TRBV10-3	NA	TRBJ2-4	TGTGCCATCAGTGAGTCGCAGGGTGCGAACATTCAGTACTTC	CAISESQGANIQYF
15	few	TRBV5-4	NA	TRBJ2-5	TGTGCCAGCAGCTCAAAGGGAGCAGGCCAAGAGACCCAGTACTTC	CASSSKGAGQETQYF
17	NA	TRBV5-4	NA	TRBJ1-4	TGTGCCAGCAGCTTCGGAGGGAACTACAGGACTAATGAAAAACTGTTTTTT	CASSFGGNYRTNEKLFF
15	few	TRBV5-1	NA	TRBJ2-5	TGCGCCAGCAGCGTCTCGATGAGGACTCAAGAGACCCAGTACTTC	CASSVSMRTQETQYF
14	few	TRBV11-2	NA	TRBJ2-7	TGTGCCAGCAGCTCGGGGGTCTTAACCTACGAGCAGTACTTC	CASSSGVLTYEQYF
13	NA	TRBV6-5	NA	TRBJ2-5	TGTGCCAGCGCCGGGACATATCAGGAGACCCAGTACTTC	CASAGTYQETQYF
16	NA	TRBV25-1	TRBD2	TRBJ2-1	TGTGCCAGCAGTTCATCCCGGGGGGGATCCTACAATGAGCAGTTCTTC	CASSSSRGGSYNEQFF
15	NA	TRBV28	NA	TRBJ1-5	TGTGCCAGCAGGCCGTTTGGGGCTGTGGGCCAGCCCCAGCATTTT	CASRPFGAVGQPQHF
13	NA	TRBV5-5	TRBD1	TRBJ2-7	TGTGCCAGCACCCCGACAGGGTTCAACGAGCAGTACTTC	CASTPTGFNEQYF
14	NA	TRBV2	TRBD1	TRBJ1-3	TGTGCCAGCAGGGGCCAGGGGGCCTCAAACACCATATATTTT	CASRGQGASNTIYF
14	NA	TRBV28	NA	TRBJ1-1	TGTGCCAGCAGTCCCGACCGGACAACCACTGAAGCTTTCTTT	CASSPDRTTTEAFF
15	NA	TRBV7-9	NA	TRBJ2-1	TGTGCCAGCAGTCACGACAGGTCGGGGCGGAATGAGCAGTTCTTC	CASSHDRSGRNEQFF
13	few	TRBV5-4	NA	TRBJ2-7	TGTGCCAGCAGCCACGGGTCGACCTACGAGCAGTACTTC	CASSHGSTYEQYF
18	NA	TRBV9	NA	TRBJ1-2	TGTGCCAGCAGCCCGCGTGTAACTCAGGGGCCCCTGGGATATGGCTACACCTTC	CASSPRVTQGPLGYGYTF
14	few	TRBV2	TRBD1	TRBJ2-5	TGTGCCAGCAGACCCGGGACAGGGCAAGAGACCCAGTACTTC	CASRPGTGQETQYF
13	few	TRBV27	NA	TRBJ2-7	TGTGCCAGCAGGATGCGGGGAGCGTACGAGCAGTACTTC	CASRMRGAYEQYF
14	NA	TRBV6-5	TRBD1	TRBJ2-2	TGTGCCAGCAGAGCCGGACAGGGTACCGGGGAGCTGTTTTTT	CASRAGQGTGELFF
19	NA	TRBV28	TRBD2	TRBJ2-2	TGTGCCAGCAGTTTAAGTTTAGGACTAGCGGGAGGCAACACCGGGGAGCTGTTTTTT	CASSLSLGLAGGNTGELFF
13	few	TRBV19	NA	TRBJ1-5	TGTGCCAGTCAATTAGGGGCGAGACAGCCCCAGCATTTT	CASQLGARQPQHF
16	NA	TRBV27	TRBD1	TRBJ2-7	TGTGCCAGCGCTCCCTCCTCCGGGACAGTGACCCACGAGCAGTACTTC	CASAPSSGTVTHEQYF
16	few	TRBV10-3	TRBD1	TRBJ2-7	TGTGCCATCAGTGGGACAGGGGACAGGGCAACCTACGAGCAGTACTTC	CAISGTGDRATYEQYF
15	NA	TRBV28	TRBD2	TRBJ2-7	TGTGCCAGCAGTTCGAGCGGGAGTAGTTTCTACAAGCAGTACTTC	CASSSSGSSFYKQYF
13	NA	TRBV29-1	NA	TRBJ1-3	TGCAGCGTTGAATCCAGATTTGGAAACACCATATATTTT	CSVESRFGNTIYF
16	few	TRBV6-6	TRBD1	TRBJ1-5	TGTGCCAGCAGTTACGGACAGGGAGATAGCAATCAGCCCCAGCATTTT	CASSYGQGDSNQPQHF
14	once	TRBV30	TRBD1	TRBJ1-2	TGTGCCTGGAGTTTGACAGGGGGCGGATATCGCTACACCTTC	CAWSLTGGGYRYTF
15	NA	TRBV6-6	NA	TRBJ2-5	TGTGCCAGCAGACCCGACAGAGACTACCAAGAGACCCAGTACTTC	CASRPDRDYQETQYF
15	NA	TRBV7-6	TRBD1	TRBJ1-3	TGTGCCAGCAGCTTAGAAGGGGACAGCCGAAACACCATATATTTT	CASSLEGDSRNTIYF
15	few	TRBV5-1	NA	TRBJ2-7	TGCGCCAGCAGCTTGGTCGGACAGAGGATCAACGAGCAGTACTTC	CASSLVGQRINEQYF
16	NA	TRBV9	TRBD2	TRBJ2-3	TGTGCCAGCAGCGCCCGCGGGGGGCACAGCACAGATACGCAGTATTTT	CASSARGGHSTDTQYF
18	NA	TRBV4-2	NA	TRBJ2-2	TGTGCCAGCAGCCAAGCCTCGGGGACATTGGCGAACACCGGGGAGCTGTTTTTT	CASSQASGTLANTGELFF
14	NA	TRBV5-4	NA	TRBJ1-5	TGTGCCAGCAGCTTGCCGGGTAGCAATCAGCCCCAGCATTTT	CASSLPGSNQPQHF
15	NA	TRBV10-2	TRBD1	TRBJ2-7	TGCGCCAGCAGTGGTCGGACAGGGGGTTCGTACGAGCAGTACTTC	CASSGRTGGSYEQYF
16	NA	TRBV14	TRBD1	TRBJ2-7	TGTGCCAGCAGCCTTACAGGGGACGCAACCCCCTACGAGCAGTACTTC	CASSLTGDATPYEQYF
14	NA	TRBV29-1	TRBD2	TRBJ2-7	TGCAGCGTCGATACCCGACTAGCGGGAGGCGAGCAGTACTTC	CSVDTRLAGGEQYF
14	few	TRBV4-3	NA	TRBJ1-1	TGCGCCAGCAGCCAAGATTTATCGAACACTGAAGCTTTCTTT	CASSQDLSNTEAFF
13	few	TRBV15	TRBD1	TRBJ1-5	TGTGCCACCAGCAGAACAGGGGATCAGCCCCAGCATTTT	CATSRTGDQPQHF
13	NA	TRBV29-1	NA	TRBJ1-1	TGCAGCGTTGTCGAACAGTTGAACACTGAAGCTTTCTTT	CSVVEQLNTEAFF
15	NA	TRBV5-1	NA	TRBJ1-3	TGCGCCAGCAGGTTACTTGAAAGCTCTGGAAACACCATATATTTT	CASRLLESSGNTIYF
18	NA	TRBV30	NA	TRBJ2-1	TGTGCCTGGAGTGATTTCCGGACGGGGGAGAAGGGTTACAATGAGCAGTTCTTC	CAWSDFRTGEKGYNEQFF
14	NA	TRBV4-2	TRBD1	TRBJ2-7	TGTGCCAGCAGCCCGCGGACAGGGGGCTACGAGCAGTACTTC	CASSPRTGGYEQYF
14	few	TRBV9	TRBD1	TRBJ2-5	TGTGCCAGCAGCGCCAGGGGGCCCGGAGAGACCCAGTACTTC	CASSARGPGETQYF
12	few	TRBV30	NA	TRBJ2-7	TGTGCCTGGAGTCCAGCGTATTACGAGCAGTACTTC	CAWSPAYYEQYF
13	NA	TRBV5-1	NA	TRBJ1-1	TGCGCCAGCAGCGATATCGGGAACACTGAAGCTTTCTTT	CASSDIGNTEAFF
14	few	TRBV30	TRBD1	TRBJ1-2	TGTGCCTGGAGGCTCCTGGGACAGGGTTCTGGCTACACCTTC	CAWRLLGQGSGYTF
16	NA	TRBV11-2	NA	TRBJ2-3	TGTGCCAGCAGCCGCTGGCCGAGACAGAAGAGAGATACGCAGTATTTT	CASSRWPRQKRDTQYF